Following are 10 T cell receptor beta chains from one sample sequenced in a study of a mutant IDH1 vaccine in newly diagnosed glioma. The time point denotes: week 35, safety follow-up. Vaccination used 300 ug of mutant IDH1 20-mer peptide per dose, with topical imiquimod. The assay was immunoSEQ multiplex PCR, and TCRdb's table has in-frame clones only and misses some. The repertoire holds 40,000 to 50,000 clones, 75% to 90% seen once, with about 1.5% in the top ten. No antigen has been assigned to these receptors. Specimen: PBMCs, collected from a glioma patient whose treatment included an IDH1 peptide vaccine. The source is a man between 35 and 55 years old with glioma.

The chain has TRBV13 and TRBJ2-1; 8 nucleotides line up with TRBD2. CDR3 length equals 14 residues. CDR1 is PRHDT, CDR2 FYEKMQ, per germline (reference sequence). Trimming took 6 bases from V and 9 from J; bases not matched to a gene: 10. CDR3 protein: CASSLGTSRSEQFF. The CDR3 DNA sequence: TGTGCCAGCAGTCTCGGGACTAGTCGTAGTGAGCAGTTCTTC.

The chain links TRBV30 to TRBJ2-7; D uncertain. Germline V lookup: CDR1 GTSNPN, CDR2 SVGIG (reference sequence). The germline V and J ends were trimmed by 5 bases and 0 bases, with 11 bases remaining between them. The CDR3 totals 13 residues. The CDR3 here is CAWGRSSSYEQYV. The CDR3 DNA is TGTGCCTGGGGACGGAGTAGCTCCTACGAGCAGTACGTC.

CDR3 loop: CASSDSTGGHYGYTF. Written as DNA, the CDR3 is TGTGCCAGCAGTGACTCGACAGGGGGCCACTATGGCTACACCTTC. The rearrangement uses TRBV6-4 and TRBJ1-2; 10 bases map to TRBD1. This CDR3 has 15 residues. Looked up from germline, CDR1 is MRHNA and CDR2 is SNTAGT. Germline trimming cut 0 bases from V and 3 bases from J; bases unmatched to any gene: 1.

The chain links TRBV28 to TRBJ2-1; 7 bases align to TRBD2. The length of the CDR3 is 15 residues. Germline-derived CDR1 and CDR2 are MDHEN and SYDVKM. With V trimmed by 6 bases and J by 3 bases, 8 bases remained unmatched. The CDR3, as DNA: TGTGCCAGCAGCCCCCCGCGGGGGTACTACAATGAGCAGTTCTTC. It specifies CASSPPRGYYNEQFF.

The chain carries TRBV7-9 and TRBJ1-1; D is ambiguous. The CDR3 is 12 amino acids. Germline V lookup: CDR1 SEHNR, CDR2 FQNEAQ (reference sequence). Trimming stripped 4 bases from V and 0 bases from J, with 3 bases between. The CDR3 sequence is CASSWLNTEAFF. The CDR3 region has the DNA TGTGCCAGCAGCTGGCTGAACACTGAAGCTTTCTTT.

The rearrangement links TRBV6-1 to TRBJ1-5; D gene unclear. Germline lookup yields CDR1 MNHNS and CDR2 SASEGT. This CDR3 contains 14 residues. V was clipped by 1 base and J by 4 bases, with 8 bases between them. This chain's CDR3 is CASSEGTDNQPQHF. CDR3 nucleotides: TGTGCCAGCAGTGAAGGGACGGATAATCAGCCCCAGCATTTT.

Here the CDR3 reads CASSFISGTGKETQYF. CDR3 nucleotide sequence: TGTGCCAGCAGCTTCATATCCGGGACAGGAAAAGAGACCCAGTACTTC. V is TRBV11-3 and J is TRBJ2-5; 8 bases line up with TRBD1. CDR3 length: 16 residues. J was trimmed by 3 bases and V by 3 bases; bases with no gene match: 9. Germline CDR1 SGHNT, CDR2 YENEEA. The variable domain in full, completed from reference TRBV11-3 and TRBJ2-5, reads EAGVVQSPRYKIIEKKQPVAFWCNPISGHNTLYWYLQNLGQGPELLIRYENEEAVDDSQLPKDRFSAERLKGVDSTLKIQPAELGDSAVYLCASSFISGTGKETQYFGPGTRLLVL.

V gene TRBV7-3 combines with J gene TRBJ2-7; D perhaps matches TRBD2 (6 bases). Germline V CDR1 and CDR2: SGHTA, FQGTGA. The CDR3 is 13 amino acids. Trimming cost V 5 bases and J 3 bases, with 11 bases left between them. The CDR3 is CASSESGGYEQYF. CDR3 DNA: TGTGCCAGCAGCGAATCCGGGGGCTACGAGCAGTACTTC.

The chain joins TRBV7-8 to TRBJ2-1, with 11 bases matching TRBD1. CDR1 and CDR2 from the germline V gene are SGHVS and FQNEAQ. The CDR3 is made up of 16 amino acids. The V and J ends lost 1 base and 7 bases, in that order; junction bases with no gene match: 6. The DNA of the CDR3 is TGTGCCAGCAGCTTAGAGTTCGGACAGGGGGCGAATGAGCAGTTCTTC. The encoded protein is CASSLEFGQGANEQFF.

The rearrangement links TRBV4-1 to TRBJ2-5, with D possibly matching TRBD2 (5 bases). Per germline, CDR1 MGHRA and CDR2 YSYEKL. Trimming stripped 4 bases from V and 1 base from J, with 13 bases between. The CDR3 has 15 amino acids. The CDR3 sequence: CASSLEGVSQETQYF. The DNA for the CDR3 is TGCGCCAGCAGCCTAGAGGGAGTTAGCCAAGAGACCCAGTACTTC.